This is a list of T cell receptor beta chains from one sample in a study of siplizumab effects on memory and regulatory T cells. The data were produced by immunoSEQ multiplex PCR, yet TCRdb's version contains in-frame clones alone and is incomplete. The data contain roughly 92,000 clones, 85% to 95% of them singletons. The sequencing sample was made of non-Treg CD4+ T cells sorted from blood. The receptors shown here come from a human donor in good health. The CDR3 runs from the conserved cysteine through the conserved F or W. The D gene is left open where the match is weak. The size field is filled for only some rows; it gives once, few, many or a size class.

V gene: TRBV28
clone size: .
D gene: .
J gene: TRBJ2-5
CDR3 length: 16
CDR3 DNA: TGTGCCAGCAGTACCCCGACCGCCAGCACATGGGAGACCCAGTACTTC
CDR3 protein: CASSTPTASTWETQYF

V gene: TRBV18
clone size: .
D gene: .
J gene: TRBJ2-5
CDR3 length: 17
CDR3 DNA: TGTGCCAGCTCACCCGAACTTTTAAGTGACACAATGGAGACCCAGTACTTC
CDR3 protein: CASSPELLSDTMETQYF

V gene: TRBV6-1
clone size: .
D gene: .
J gene: TRBJ2-6
CDR3 length: 15
CDR3 DNA: TGTGCCAGCAGTGAAGACAGCTCTGGGGCCAACGTCCTGACTTTC
CDR3 protein: CASSEDSSGANVLTF

V gene: TRBV30
clone size: .
D gene: TRBD1
J gene: TRBJ1-1
CDR3 length: 16
CDR3 DNA: TGTGCCTGGAGTGTGGGCAGGACAGGGTATAACACTGAAGCTTTCTTT
CDR3 protein: CAWSVGRTGYNTEAFF

V gene: TRBV28
clone size: .
D gene: TRBD2
J gene: TRBJ2-7
CDR3 length: 17
CDR3 DNA: TGTGCCAGCAGTACCCTAGAGCGGGACCTTAGCTCCTACGAGCAGTACTTC
CDR3 protein: CASSTLERDLSSYEQYF

V gene: TRBV5-4
clone size: .
D gene: .
J gene: TRBJ2-5
CDR3 length: 15
CDR3 DNA: TGTGCCAGCAGCTCACCGGGACACTTCCAAGAGACCCAGTACTTC
CDR3 protein: CASSSPGHFQETQYF

V gene: TRBV7-9
clone size: .
D gene: .
J gene: TRBJ1-5
CDR3 length: 12
CDR3 DNA: TGTGCCAGCAGCCGAGGGCATCAGCCCCAGCATTTT
CDR3 protein: CASSRGHQPQHF

V gene: TRBV11-2
clone size: .
D gene: TRBD1
J gene: TRBJ1-1
CDR3 length: 16
CDR3 DNA: TGTGCCAGCAGGACCCACAGGGGGCGCCCGGGCACTGAAGCTTTCTTT
CDR3 protein: CASRTHRGRPGTEAFF

V gene: TRBV2
clone size: .
D gene: TRBD2
J gene: TRBJ2-3
CDR3 length: 15
CDR3 DNA: TGTGCCAGCAGTGACGGGACTAGCGCTACAGATACGCAGTATTTT
CDR3 protein: CASSDGTSATDTQYF

V gene: TRBV5-1
clone size: once
D gene: .
J gene: TRBJ2-5
CDR3 length: 15
CDR3 DNA: TGCGCCAGCAGCTTCTCTGTAGGGGAGAGGGAGACCCAGTACTTC
CDR3 protein: CASSFSVGERETQYF

V gene: TRBV18
clone size: .
D gene: .
J gene: TRBJ2-7
CDR3 length: 15
CDR3 DNA: TGTGCCAGCTCACGCACTCTTAGGGCAGGCGACGAGCAGTACTTC
CDR3 protein: CASSRTLRAGDEQYF

V gene: TRBV30
clone size: .
D gene: TRBD2
J gene: TRBJ2-7
CDR3 length: 15
CDR3 DNA: TGTGCCTTACTCAGAGGTCGGACTAGCGGGAGCGAGCAGTACTTC
CDR3 protein: CALLRGRTSGSEQYF

V gene: TRBV19
clone size: .
D gene: TRBD2
J gene: TRBJ2-1
CDR3 length: 16
CDR3 DNA: TGTGCCAGTAGTCCACGACCGGGACTAGCGGGAGTTGAGCAGTTCTTC
CDR3 protein: CASSPRPGLAGVEQFF

V gene: TRBV5-1
clone size: .
D gene: .
J gene: TRBJ2-3
CDR3 length: 19
CDR3 DNA: TGCGCCAGCAGCTTGGGTGGTTCAGTAGAAGCGGGTGGCACAGATACGCAGTATTTT
CDR3 protein: CASSLGGSVEAGGTDTQYF

V gene: TRBV5-1
clone size: .
D gene: .
J gene: TRBJ2-3
CDR3 length: 17
CDR3 DNA: TGCGCCAGCAGCTTTGGGGGTAGCGCCTCTAGCACAGATACGCAGTATTTT
CDR3 protein: CASSFGGSASSTDTQYF

V gene: TRBV4-1
clone size: once
D gene: TRBD1
J gene: TRBJ1-3
CDR3 length: 16
CDR3 DNA: TGCGCCAGCAGCCAAGTCGGAGGGACAGATGGAAACACCATATATTTT
CDR3 protein: CASSQVGGTDGNTIYF

V gene: TRBV11-2
clone size: .
D gene: .
J gene: TRBJ2-1
CDR3 length: 15
CDR3 DNA: TGTGCCAGCAGCTTAGTACATTTCGCGTCGAATGAGCAGTTCTTC
CDR3 protein: CASSLVHFASNEQFF

V gene: TRBV6-1
clone size: .
D gene: .
J gene: TRBJ2-4
CDR3 length: 14
CDR3 DNA: TGTGCCAGCAGTGACGCTCTAGGGGGAAACATTCAGTACTTC
CDR3 protein: CASSDALGGNIQYF

V gene: TRBV5-1
clone size: .
D gene: TRBD2
J gene: TRBJ2-2
CDR3 length: 16
CDR3 DNA: TGCGCCAGCAGCTTAACCAGCGGGGTGAACACCGGGGAGCTGTTTTTT
CDR3 protein: CASSLTSGVNTGELFF

V gene: TRBV19
clone size: .
D gene: .
J gene: TRBJ2-1
CDR3 length: 16
CDR3 DNA: TGTGCCAGTAGTATAATAGGCGGGATAGGCTACAATGAGCAGTTCTTC
CDR3 protein: CASSIIGGIGYNEQFF

V gene: TRBV25-1
clone size: .
D gene: TRBD1
J gene: TRBJ2-3
CDR3 length: 15
CDR3 DNA: TGTGCCAGCAGTGGGGGGACAGCTAGCACAGATACGCAGTATTTT
CDR3 protein: CASSGGTASTDTQYF

V gene: TRBV28
clone size: .
D gene: .
J gene: TRBJ1-4
CDR3 length: 13
CDR3 DNA: TGTGCCAGCAGAGGTGGCCTTAACGAAAAACTGTTTTTT
CDR3 protein: CASRGGLNEKLFF

V gene: TRBV9
clone size: once
D gene: .
J gene: TRBJ2-4
CDR3 length: 15
CDR3 DNA: TGTGCCAGCAGCGCCTCGGGATTAGCCAAAAACATTCAGTACTTC
CDR3 protein: CASSASGLAKNIQYF

V gene: TRBV11-2
clone size: once
D gene: .
J gene: TRBJ1-1
CDR3 length: 13
CDR3 DNA: TGTGCCAGCAGCTCCGGGACCGCGACCGAAGCTTTCTTT
CDR3 protein: CASSSGTATEAFF

V gene: TRBV27
clone size: .
D gene: TRBD2
J gene: TRBJ2-1
CDR3 length: 15
CDR3 DNA: TGTGCCAGCACCTTAATCGGGACTAGCGGGGTCGAGCAGTTCTTC
CDR3 protein: CASTLIGTSGVEQFF